These 30 T cell receptor beta chains came from one sample sequenced in a study of T cell changes during pregnancy in multiple sclerosis. Profiled with immunoSEQ multiplex PCR; TCRdb holds only in-frame clones, not every one. The sample holds roughly 80,000 clones, about 90% seen once. This material consisted of peripheral blood, taken before pregnancy. These receptors originate from a female donor with multiple sclerosis, enrolled in a pregnancy study.

The CDR3 DNA is TGTGCCAGCAGCCGGACAGGATTTTCCTACGAGCAGTACTTC. Encoded protein: CASSRTGFSYEQYF. This chain connects TRBV7-2 to TRBJ2-7; TRBD1 aligns across 7 bases. CDR3 length: 14 residues. V trimming: 5 bases; J trimming: 1 base; junction bases outside the gene matches: 5. CDR1 and CDR2 from the germline V gene are SGHTA and FQGNSA.

The rearrangement uses TRBV11-2 and TRBJ2-1; TRBD1 aligns across 8 bases. CDR1 is SGHAT, CDR2 FQNNGV, per germline. V lost 3 bases to trimming and J lost 7 bases; unmatched junction nucleotides: 8. CDR3 length equals 15 residues. The CDR3 loop reads CASSFGQGAWNEQFF. CDR3 in DNA: TGTGCCAGCAGCTTCGGTCAGGGGGCGTGGAATGAGCAGTTCTTC.

The DNA for the CDR3 is TGTGCCAGTAGTATAGGAACAGGGACTATCGATGAGCAGTTCTTC. Translated: CASSIGTGTIDEQFF. The chain carries TRBV19 and TRBJ2-1, with D possibly TRBD2 on 7 matching bases. Germline V gene lookup returns CDR1 LNHDA and CDR2 SQIVND (reference sequence). V was pared by 1 base and J by 8 bases, with 15 bases between. The CDR3 extends over 15 amino acids.

V and J are TRBV15 and TRBJ1-2; 7 bases are a match to TRBD1. The CDR3 has 16 amino acids. Germline values: CDR1 LNHNV, CDR2 YYDKDF (reference sequence). The J segment lost 3 bases and the V segment lost 1 base, leaving 8 bases of the junction unmatched. In DNA, the CDR3 is TGTGCCACCAGCAGAGTAACAGGGGCTAAGTACTATGGCTACACCTTC. This sequence encodes CATSRVTGAKYYGYTF.

This clone was observed a single time. The chain employs TRBV9 and TRBJ2-1, with 10 nucleotides matching TRBD2. In germline, CDR1 is SGDLS, CDR2 YYNGEE. V shed 3 bases, J shed 4 bases, and the junction held 4 bases outside the gene matches. This CDR3 region has 15 residues. The CDR3 DNA is TGTGCCAGCAGCGAGTGGACTAGCGGATACAATGAGCAGTTCTTC. Translating gives CASSEWTSGYNEQFF.

The chain is built from TRBV6-5 and TRBJ1-2; TRBD1 matches 7 bases. CDR1 and CDR2 from the germline V gene are MNHEY and SVGAGI. The CDR3 has 13 residues. V lost 7 bases, J lost 7 bases, and 9 bases stayed unmatched. CDR3 DNA: TGTGCCAGCAACAGACAGGGAGGTTCTGGCTACACCTTC. Translation gives CASNRQGGSGYTF.

The chain couples TRBV4-2 to TRBJ2-1; 15 bases line up with TRBD2. V shed 4 bases and J 7 bases; nucleotides not matched to a gene: 8. Germline values: CDR1 LGHNA, CDR2 YNFKEQ. This CDR3 spans 17 amino acids. CDR3 in amino acids: CASSLSTGTSGGNEQFF. CDR3 sequence (DNA): TGTGCCAGCAGCCTCTCTACGGGGACTAGCGGGGGGAATGAGCAGTTCTTC.

The CDR3 bases are TGTGCCAGCGCGACAGGGGGTTATGGCTACACCTTC. Its translation: CASATGGYGYTF. The gene calls are TRBV25-1 and TRBJ1-2; 9 bases align to TRBD1. This CDR3 has 12 residues. The J segment lost 5 bases and the V segment lost 8 bases, leaving 3 bases of the junction unmatched. Germline values: CDR1 MGHDK, CDR2 SYGVNS.

The genes are TRBV25-1 and TRBJ2-5; 7 nucleotides match TRBD1. There are 14 residues in the CDR3. Germline CDR1 and CDR2: MGHDK and SYGVNS. V lost 3 bases to trimming and J lost 7 bases; unmatched junction nucleotides: 8. The CDR3 DNA sequence: TGTGCCAGCAGTGACAGACAGGGCCTTGGGACCCAGTACTTC. It specifies CASSDRQGLGTQYF.

The chain links TRBV6-1 to TRBJ2-2, with D possibly being TRBD1 (6 bases). Deletions cut 2 bases from V and 5 bases from J, with 18 bases between. The CDR3 runs 17 residues. The germline V gene has CDR1 MNHNS and CDR2 SASEGT. The CDR3: CASSETTWTARTGELFF. The CDR3 DNA sequence: TGTGCCAGCAGTGAAACCACTTGGACAGCTAGGACCGGGGAGCTGTTTTTT.

The DNA for the CDR3 is TGTGCCAGCTCACCACGAGACAGGGGCTACGAGCAGTACTTC. Translating gives CASSPRDRGYEQYF. V gene TRBV18 combines with J gene TRBJ2-7; 8 positions match TRBD1. Per germline, CDR1 KGHSH and CDR2 LQKENI. V shed 1 base, J shed 3 bases, and the junction held 2 bases outside the gene matches. The CDR3 spans 14 residues.

The chain carries TRBV6-5 and TRBJ1-2, with D possibly being TRBD1 (6 bases). V was clipped by 0 bases and J by 6 bases, with 17 bases between them. Per the germline V gene, CDR1 is MNHEY and CDR2 is SVGAGI. The CDR3 loop spans 16 amino acids. The CDR3 loop reads CASSYSSTGYGHGYTF. The CDR3 region has the DNA TGTGCCAGCAGTTACTCCTCCACAGGGTATGGACATGGCTACACCTTC.

This clone has only one observation. The chain joins TRBV4-2 to TRBJ2-5, with TRBD2 matching over 9 bases. The CDR3 has 18 amino acids. V shed 0 bases, J shed 5 bases, and the junction held 13 bases outside the gene matches. CDR1 is LGHNA, CDR2 YNFKEQ, per germline. For the CDR3, the DNA is TGTGCCAGCAGCCAAGATGAGGCGGAGCGGGGGGTGGGGGAGACCCAGTACTTC. This codes for CASSQDEAERGVGETQYF.

V gene TRBV4-1 combines with J gene TRBJ1-1; TRBD1 is a possible D gene (5 bases). There are 14 residues in the CDR3. CDR1 and CDR2 from the germline V gene are MGHRA and YSYEKL. V gave up 5 bases and J gave up 0 bases, with 10 bases separating them. The chain's CDR3 is CASSWTDMNTEAFF. The DNA for the CDR3 is TGCGCCAGCAGCTGGACGGACATGAACACTGAAGCTTTCTTT.

The chain employs TRBV13 and TRBJ2-3; no reliable D call. The ends were cut back, 2 bases at V and 0 bases at J, with 15 bases in the middle. Germline CDR1 reads PRHDT; CDR2 reads FYEKMQ (reference sequence). The CDR3 extends over 17 amino acids. CDR3 coding DNA: TGTGCCAGCAGCTTACTCAACAGAAATACTAGCACAGATACGCAGTATTTT. Translating it yields CASSLLNRNTSTDTQYF.

V usage is TRBV2 and J usage is TRBJ2-7, with D maybe TRBD2 (6 bases). Germline values: CDR1 SNHLY, CDR2 FYNNEI. Trimming stripped 3 bases from V and 0 bases from J, with 9 bases between. The CDR3 loop spans 14 amino acids. CDR3 loop: CASSDAGSSYEQYF. For the CDR3, the DNA is TGTGCCAGCAGTGACGCGGGGAGCTCCTACGAGCAGTACTTC. The full variable domain, completed using reference TRBV2 and TRBJ2-7, is EPEVTQTPSHQVTQMGQEVILRCVPISNHLYFYWYRQILGQKVEFLVSFYNNEISEKSEIFDDQFSVERPDGSNFTLKIRSTKLEDSAMYFCASSDAGSSYEQYFGPGTRLTVT.

This clone showed up just once. The chain has TRBV7-3 and TRBJ1-2; 8 bases align to TRBD1. With 0 bases clipped from V and 4 bases from J, the junction kept 1 base outside the gene matches. Per the germline V gene, CDR1 is SGHTA and CDR2 is FQGTGA. The CDR3 totals 14 residues. CDR3 nucleotide sequence: TGTGCCAGCAGCTTAACACAGGGGGGCTATGGCTACACCTTC. Its translation is CASSLTQGGYGYTF.

The rearrangement links TRBV5-1 to TRBJ2-3; 8 bases fit TRBD1. With 3 bases clipped from V and 0 bases from J, the junction kept 12 bases outside the gene matches. CDR1 and CDR2 from the germline V gene are SGHRS and YFSETQ. This CDR3 is built from 18 residues. CDR3 DNA sequence: TGCGCCAGCAGCTGGACCCCCGGGACAGGTACTAGCACAGATACGCAGTATTTT. Translation: CASSWTPGTGTSTDTQYF.

V gene TRBV6-4 combines with J gene TRBJ1-2; TRBD1 agrees at 8 bases. The CDR3 extends over 14 amino acids. The ends lost 4 bases at V and 7 bases at J; junction bases unmatched: 8. In germline, CDR1 is MRHNA, CDR2 SNTAGT. CDR3 nucleotide sequence: TGTGCCAGCAGTGCCCGACAGGGGTTGGGTGGCTACACCTTC. This sequence encodes CASSARQGLGGYTF.

This chain uses TRBV27 with TRBJ1-4, with D perhaps matching TRBD1 (5 bases). Germline V gives CDR1 MNHEY, CDR2 SMNVEV (reference sequence). This CDR3 contains 14 residues. The V and J ends lost 4 bases and 10 bases respectively, with 16 bases between them. Here the CDR3 DNA reads TGTGCCAGCAGTTCTCAGGGTCCTGCAGGAAAACTGTTTTTT. Amino acids: CASSSQGPAGKLFF.

The chain has TRBV10-2 and TRBJ1-6; D gene uncertain. CDR1 is WSHSY and CDR2 is SAAADI in the germline V gene. The CDR3 is 13 amino acids. The V gene lost 0 bases and the J gene lost 8 bases, with 5 bases spanning the gap. Here the CDR3 DNA reads TGCGCCAGCAGTGAGTCGAGAGATTCACCCCTCCACTTT. Translating it yields CASSESRDSPLHF.

The V call is TRBV13, the J call TRBJ1-2; a weak D match, TRBD1 (6 bases). Trimming took off 5 bases at V and 8 bases at J, with 12 bases between the two ends. Germline-derived CDR1 and CDR2 are PRHDT and FYEKMQ (reference sequence). This CDR3 is built from 12 residues. DNA of the CDR3: TGTGCCAGCAGCATAGACAGGAGAGGCTACACCTTC. Amino acid sequence: CASSIDRRGYTF.

This clone was detected once. V gene TRBV7-6 combines with J gene TRBJ2-1, with TRBD2 matching 8 bases. CDR3 length: 15 residues. CDR1 is SGHVS, CDR2 FNYEAQ, per germline. Trimming took 5 bases from V and 0 from J; bases not matched to a gene: 3. The CDR3 region has the DNA TGTGCCAGCAGCCCCAGCGGGGGCTCCTACAATGAGCAGTTCTTC. It codes for CASSPSGGSYNEQFF.

The J gene is TRBJ1-1, the V gene TRBV19; no firm D call. The CDR3 has 13 residues. Germline assignment: CDR1 LNHDA and CDR2 SQIVND (reference sequence). V dropped 7 bases and J dropped 6 bases, with 15 bases sitting between them. The CDR3 DNA is TGTGCCAGTAAGGAGGCCCTAGAACCTGAAGCTTTCTTT. As protein: CASKEALEPEAFF.

V is TRBV5-1 and J is TRBJ2-7, with 10 nucleotides matching TRBD2. Per germline, CDR1 SGHRS and CDR2 YFSETQ. J gave up 1 base and V 0 bases, and 4 bases lay outside the gene matches. The CDR3 totals 16 residues. CDR3 in DNA: TGCGCCAGCAGCTTGGTGACTAGCGGGCCTTCCTACGAGCAGTACTTC. It codes for CASSLVTSGPSYEQYF.

V and J are TRBV18 and TRBJ2-6; TRBD1 agrees at 7 bases. V shed 0 bases, J shed 0 bases, and the junction held 5 bases outside the gene matches. The CDR3 has 18 residues. CDR1 and CDR2 from the germline V gene are KGHSH and LQKENI. CDR3 residues: CASSPPTGVTSGANVLTF. In nucleotides, the CDR3 is TGTGCCAGCTCACCACCCACAGGGGTCACCTCTGGGGCCAACGTCCTGACTTTC.

The rearrangement uses TRBV10-3 and TRBJ2-7; 12 bases align to TRBD2. This CDR3 contains 17 residues. Per the germline V gene, CDR1 is ENHRY and CDR2 is SYGVKD. V was clipped by 6 bases and J by 4 bases; unmatched bases: 13. The DNA of the CDR3 is TGTGCCATCAGAACTAGCCGTCCCGGGACTAGCGGGTACGAGCAGTACTTC. Protein product: CAIRTSRPGTSGYEQYF.

The chain joins TRBV7-6 to TRBJ2-7, with 7 bases matching TRBD2. After removal of 4 bases from V and 1 base from J, the junction contained 4 bases not matched to a gene. The CDR3 contains 14 residues. The germline gives CDR1 SGHVS, CDR2 FNYEAQ. The CDR3 DNA is TGTGCCAGCAGCTCTTGGGGGGGTTCCTACGAGCAGTACTTC. Amino acid sequence: CASSSWGGSYEQYF.

The chain combines TRBV5-4 with TRBJ2-7; tentatively, D is TRBD2 (6 bases). V lost 2 bases and J lost 2, with 17 bases in between. The length of the CDR3 is 16 residues. Germline CDR1 reads SGHNT; CDR2 reads YYREEE (reference sequence). The CDR3 spells CASSFMVWGGTYEQYF. In DNA form, the CDR3 reads TGTGCCAGCAGCTTTATGGTGTGGGGCGGGACCTACGAGCAGTACTTC. The variable domain in full, with the rest retrieved from reference TRBV5-4 and TRBJ2-7, is ETGVTQSPTHLIKTRGQQVTLRCSSQSGHNTVSWYQQALGQGPQFIFQYYREEENGRGNFPPRFSGLQFPNYSSELNVNALELDDSALYLCASSFMVWGGTYEQYFGPGTRLTVT.

The rearrangement joins TRBV7-8 to TRBJ2-2; D perhaps matches TRBD1 (5 bases). Trimming took 5 bases from V and 2 from J, leaving 9 bases between them. The CDR3 has 14 residues. Germline V gene sequence: CDR1 SGHVS, CDR2 FQNEAQ. For the CDR3, the DNA is TGTGCCAGCAGCGTCCAGGGTAACACCGGGGAGCTGTTTTTT. Its translation is CASSVQGNTGELFF.